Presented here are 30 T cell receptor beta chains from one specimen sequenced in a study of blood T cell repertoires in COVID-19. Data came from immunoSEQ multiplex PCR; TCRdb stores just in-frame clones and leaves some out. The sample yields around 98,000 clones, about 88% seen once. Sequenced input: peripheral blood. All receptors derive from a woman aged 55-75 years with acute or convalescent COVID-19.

In nucleotides, the CDR3 is TGTGCCACCAGCAGAGGAGGGACACCTTATAGCAATCAGCCCCAGCATTTT. Its protein is CATSRGGTPYSNQPQHF. The chain combines TRBV15 with TRBJ1-5; tentatively, D is TRBD1 (6 bases). V was pared by 1 base and J by 0 bases, with 13 bases between. Per the germline V gene, CDR1 is LNHNV and CDR2 is YYDKDF (reference sequence). The CDR3 covers 17 residues. The variable domain in full, with the rest retrieved from reference TRBV15 and TRBJ1-5, is DAMVIQNPRYQVTQFGKPVTLSCSQTLNHNVMYWYQQKSSQAPKLLFHYYDKDFNNEADTPDNFQSRRPNTSFCFLDIRSPGLGDTAMYLCATSRGGTPYSNQPQHFGDGTRLSIL.

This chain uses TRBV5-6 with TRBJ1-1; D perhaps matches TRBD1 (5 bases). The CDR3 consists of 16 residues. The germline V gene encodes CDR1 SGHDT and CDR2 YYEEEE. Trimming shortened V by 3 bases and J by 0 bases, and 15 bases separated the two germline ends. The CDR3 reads CASSWARQSLNTEAFF. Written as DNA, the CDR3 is TGTGCCAGCAGCTGGGCCCGACAGTCTCTGAACACTGAAGCTTTCTTT.

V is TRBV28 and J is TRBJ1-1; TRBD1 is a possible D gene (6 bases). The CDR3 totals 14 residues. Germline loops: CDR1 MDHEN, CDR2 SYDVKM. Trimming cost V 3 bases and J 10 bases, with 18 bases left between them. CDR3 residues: CASSFPGRGGGAFF. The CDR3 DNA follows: TGTGCCAGCAGTTTCCCCGGACGAGGGGGGGGAGCTTTCTTT.

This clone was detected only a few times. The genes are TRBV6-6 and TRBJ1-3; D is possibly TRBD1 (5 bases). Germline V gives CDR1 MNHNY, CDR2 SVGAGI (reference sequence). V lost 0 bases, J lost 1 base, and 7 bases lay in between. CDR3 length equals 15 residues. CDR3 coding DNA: TGTGCCAGCAGTTACTCGGCAGGGTCTGGAAACACCATATATTTT. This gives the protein CASSYSAGSGNTIYF.

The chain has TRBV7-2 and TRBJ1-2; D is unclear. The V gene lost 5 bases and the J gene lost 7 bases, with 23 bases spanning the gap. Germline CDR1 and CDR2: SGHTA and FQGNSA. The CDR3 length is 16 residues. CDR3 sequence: CASSPRAGLDSSGYTF. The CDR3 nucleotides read TGTGCCAGCAGCCCAAGAGCGGGGTTGGATTCCTCTGGCTACACCTTC. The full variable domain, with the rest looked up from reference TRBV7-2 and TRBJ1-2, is GAGVSQSPSNKVTEKGKDVELRCDPISGHTALYWYRQSLGQGLEFLIYFQGNSAPDKSGLPSDRFSAERTGGSVSTLTIQRTQQEDSAVYLCASSPRAGLDSSGYTFGSGTRLTVV.

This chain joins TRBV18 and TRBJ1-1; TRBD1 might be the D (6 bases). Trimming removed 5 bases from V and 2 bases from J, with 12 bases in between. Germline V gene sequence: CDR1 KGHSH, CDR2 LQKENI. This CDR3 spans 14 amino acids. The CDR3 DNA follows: TGTGCCAGCTCATCAGGACAGCTAAACACTGAAGCTTTCTTT. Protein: CASSSGQLNTEAFF. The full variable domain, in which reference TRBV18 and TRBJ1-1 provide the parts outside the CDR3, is NAGVMQNPRHLVRRRGQEARLRCSPMKGHSHVYWYRQLPEEGLKFMVYLQKENIIDESGMPKERFSAEFPKEGPSILRIQQVVRGDSAAYFCASSSGQLNTEAFFGQGTRLTVV.

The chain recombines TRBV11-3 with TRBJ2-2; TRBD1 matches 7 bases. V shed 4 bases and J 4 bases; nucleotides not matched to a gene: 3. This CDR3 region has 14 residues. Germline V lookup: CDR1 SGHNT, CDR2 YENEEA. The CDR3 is CASSSTGRTGELFF. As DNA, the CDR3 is TGTGCCAGCAGCTCGACAGGGCGCACCGGGGAGCTGTTTTTT. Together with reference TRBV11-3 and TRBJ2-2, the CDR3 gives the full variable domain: EAGVVQSPRYKIIEKKQPVAFWCNPISGHNTLYWYLQNLGQGPELLIRYENEEAVDDSQLPKDRFSAERLKGVDSTLKIQPAELGDSAVYLCASSSTGRTGELFFGEGSRLTVL.

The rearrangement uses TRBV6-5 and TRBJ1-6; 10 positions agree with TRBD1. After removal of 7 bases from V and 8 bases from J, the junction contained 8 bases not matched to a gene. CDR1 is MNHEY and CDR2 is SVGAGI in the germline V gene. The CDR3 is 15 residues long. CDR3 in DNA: TGTGCCAGCACCCGATCCGGACAGGGGGATTCACCCCTCCACTTT. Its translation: CASTRSGQGDSPLHF.

The DNA of the CDR3 is TGCAGCGGCGGACTAGCAGGCGGGGAGCTGTTTTTT. It codes for CSGGLAGGELFF. The chain couples TRBV29-1 to TRBJ2-2, with 8 bases that match TRBD2. The J segment lost 7 bases and the V segment lost 7 bases, leaving 5 bases of the junction unmatched. Germline values: CDR1 SQVTM, CDR2 ANQGSEA. There are 12 residues in the CDR3.

In DNA, the CDR3 is TGTGCCAGCAGCTTGATGGGACAGAATAGTGAAAAACTGTTTTTT. This codes for CASSLMGQNSEKLFF. The chain links TRBV7-2 to TRBJ1-4, with 7 nucleotides matching TRBD1. Germline V gene lookup returns CDR1 SGHTA and CDR2 FQGNSA. This CDR3 comprises 15 residues. J gave up 7 bases and V 3 bases, and 8 bases lay outside the gene matches.

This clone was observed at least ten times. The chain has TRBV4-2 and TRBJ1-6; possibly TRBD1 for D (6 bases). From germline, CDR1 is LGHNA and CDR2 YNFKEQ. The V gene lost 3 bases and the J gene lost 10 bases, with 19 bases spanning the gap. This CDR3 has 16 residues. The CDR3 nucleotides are TGTGCCAGCAGCCACCTCTACAGGGAACTAGGGTCACCCCTCCACTTT. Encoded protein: CASSHLYRELGSPLHF.

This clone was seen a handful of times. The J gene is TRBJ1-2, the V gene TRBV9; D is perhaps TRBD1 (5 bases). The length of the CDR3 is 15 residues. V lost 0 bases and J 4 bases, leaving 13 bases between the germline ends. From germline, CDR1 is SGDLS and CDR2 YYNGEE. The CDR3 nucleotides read TGTGCCAGCAGCGTAGCTTTGGGGGAGGGCTATGGCTACACCTTC. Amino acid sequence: CASSVALGEGYGYTF.

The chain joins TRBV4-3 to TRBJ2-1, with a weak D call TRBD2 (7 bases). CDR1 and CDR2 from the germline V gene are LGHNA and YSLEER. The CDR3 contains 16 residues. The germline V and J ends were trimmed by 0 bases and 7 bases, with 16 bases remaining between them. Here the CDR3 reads CASSQDLRGPRNEQFF. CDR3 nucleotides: TGCGCCAGCAGCCAAGATCTGCGGGGGCCCCGGAATGAGCAGTTCTTC.

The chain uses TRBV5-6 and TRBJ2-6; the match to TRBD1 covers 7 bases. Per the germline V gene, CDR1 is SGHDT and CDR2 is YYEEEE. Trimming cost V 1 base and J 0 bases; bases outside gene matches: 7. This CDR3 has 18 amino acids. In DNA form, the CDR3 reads TGTGCCAGCAGCTTGATGGGACAGACTGTCTCTGGGGCCAACGTCCTGACTTTC. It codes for CASSLMGQTVSGANVLTF.

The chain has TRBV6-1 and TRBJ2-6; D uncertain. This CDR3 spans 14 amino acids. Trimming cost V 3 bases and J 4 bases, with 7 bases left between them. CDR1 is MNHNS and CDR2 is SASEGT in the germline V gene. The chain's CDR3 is CASSEAPGANVLTF. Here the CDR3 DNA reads TGTGCCAGCAGTGAGGCCCCAGGGGCCAACGTCCTGACTTTC.

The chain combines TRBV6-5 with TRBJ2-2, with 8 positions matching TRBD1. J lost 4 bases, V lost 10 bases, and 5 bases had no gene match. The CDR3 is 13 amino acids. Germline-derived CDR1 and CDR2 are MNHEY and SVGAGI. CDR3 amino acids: CATKTGATGELFF. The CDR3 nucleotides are TGTGCCACAAAGACAGGGGCCACCGGGGAGCTGTTTTTT.

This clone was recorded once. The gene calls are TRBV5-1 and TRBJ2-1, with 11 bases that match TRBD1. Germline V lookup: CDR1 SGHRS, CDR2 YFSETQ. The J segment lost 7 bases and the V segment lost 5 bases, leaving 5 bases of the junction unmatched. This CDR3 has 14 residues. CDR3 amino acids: CASRAGTGGNEQFF. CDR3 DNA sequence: TGCGCCAGCAGAGCGGGGACAGGGGGTAATGAGCAGTTCTTC.

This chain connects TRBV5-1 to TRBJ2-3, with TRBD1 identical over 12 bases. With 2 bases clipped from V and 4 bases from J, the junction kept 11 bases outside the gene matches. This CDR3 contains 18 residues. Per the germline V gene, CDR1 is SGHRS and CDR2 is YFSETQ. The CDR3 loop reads CASSFSGTGGFGADTQYF. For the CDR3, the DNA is TGCGCCAGCAGCTTCTCCGGGACAGGGGGCTTCGGGGCAGATACGCAGTATTTT.

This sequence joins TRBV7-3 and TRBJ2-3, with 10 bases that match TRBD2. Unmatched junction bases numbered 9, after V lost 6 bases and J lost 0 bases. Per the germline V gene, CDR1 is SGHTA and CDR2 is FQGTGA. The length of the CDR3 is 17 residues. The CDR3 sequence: CASSFSGGPPSTDTQYF. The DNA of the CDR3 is TGTGCCAGCAGTTTTAGCGGGGGGCCCCCTAGCACAGATACGCAGTATTTT.

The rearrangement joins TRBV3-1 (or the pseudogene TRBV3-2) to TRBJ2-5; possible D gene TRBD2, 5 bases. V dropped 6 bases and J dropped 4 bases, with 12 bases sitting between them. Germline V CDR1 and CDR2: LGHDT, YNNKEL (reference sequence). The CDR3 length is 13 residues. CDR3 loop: CASSPGRGETQYF. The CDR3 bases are TGTGCCAGCAGTCCCGGACGGGGAGAGACCCAGTACTTC.

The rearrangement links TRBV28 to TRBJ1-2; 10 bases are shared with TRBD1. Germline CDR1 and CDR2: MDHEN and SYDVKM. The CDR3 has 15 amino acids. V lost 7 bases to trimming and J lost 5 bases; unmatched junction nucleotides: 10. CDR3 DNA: TGTGCCAGCACCCTAGGTGGGACAGGGGCATATGGCTACACCTTC. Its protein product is CASTLGGTGAYGYTF.

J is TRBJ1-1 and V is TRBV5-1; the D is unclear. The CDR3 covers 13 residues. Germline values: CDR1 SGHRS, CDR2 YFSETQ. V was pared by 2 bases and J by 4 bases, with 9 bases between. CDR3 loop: CASSLNSSTEAFF. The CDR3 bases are TGCGCCAGCAGCTTAAACTCGAGCACTGAAGCTTTCTTT.

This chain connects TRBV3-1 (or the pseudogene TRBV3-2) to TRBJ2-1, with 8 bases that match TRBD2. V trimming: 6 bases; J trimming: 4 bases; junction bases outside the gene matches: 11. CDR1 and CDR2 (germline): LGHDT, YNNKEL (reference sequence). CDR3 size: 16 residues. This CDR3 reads CASSPLSSGAYNEQFF. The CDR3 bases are TGTGCCAGCAGTCCCTTGAGTAGCGGGGCATACAATGAGCAGTTCTTC.

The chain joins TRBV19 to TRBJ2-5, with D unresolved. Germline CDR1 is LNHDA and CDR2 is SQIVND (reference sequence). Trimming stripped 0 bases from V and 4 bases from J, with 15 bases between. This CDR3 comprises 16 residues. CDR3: CASSIDIGPGVETQYF. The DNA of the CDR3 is TGTGCCAGTAGTATAGATATTGGTCCAGGCGTAGAGACCCAGTACTTC. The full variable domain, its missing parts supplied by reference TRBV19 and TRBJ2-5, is DGGITQSPKYLFRKEGQNVTLSCEQNLNHDAMYWYRQDPGQGLRLIYYSQIVNDFQKGDIAEGYSVSREKKESFPLTVTSAQKNPTAFYLCASSIDIGPGVETQYFGPGTRLLVL.

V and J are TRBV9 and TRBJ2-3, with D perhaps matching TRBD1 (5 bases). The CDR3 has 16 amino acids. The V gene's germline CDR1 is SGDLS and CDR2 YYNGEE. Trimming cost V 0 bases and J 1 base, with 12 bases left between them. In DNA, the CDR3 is TGTGCCAGCAGCGTAGTTGGGGCCCCTGGCACAGATACGCAGTATTTT. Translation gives CASSVVGAPGTDTQYF.

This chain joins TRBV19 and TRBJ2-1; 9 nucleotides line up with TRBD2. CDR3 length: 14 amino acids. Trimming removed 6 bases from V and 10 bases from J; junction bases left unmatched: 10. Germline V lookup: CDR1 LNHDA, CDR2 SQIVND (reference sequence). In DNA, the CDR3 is TGTGCCAGTAGGGGTGAGCGGGGGGTCAGGGAGCAGTTCTTC. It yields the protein CASRGERGVREQFF.

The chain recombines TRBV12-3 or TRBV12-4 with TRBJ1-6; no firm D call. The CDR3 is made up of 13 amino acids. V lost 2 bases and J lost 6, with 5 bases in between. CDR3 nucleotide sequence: TGTGCCAGCAGTTTACGGGGTAATTCACCCCTCCACTTT. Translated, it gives CASSLRGNSPLHF.

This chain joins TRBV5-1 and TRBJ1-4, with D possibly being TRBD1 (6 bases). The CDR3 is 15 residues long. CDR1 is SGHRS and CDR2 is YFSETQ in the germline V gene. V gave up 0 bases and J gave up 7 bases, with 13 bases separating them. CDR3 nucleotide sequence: TGCGCCAGCAGCTTGGATCGGGGAGGGGGTGAAAAACTGTTTTTT. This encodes CASSLDRGGGEKLFF.

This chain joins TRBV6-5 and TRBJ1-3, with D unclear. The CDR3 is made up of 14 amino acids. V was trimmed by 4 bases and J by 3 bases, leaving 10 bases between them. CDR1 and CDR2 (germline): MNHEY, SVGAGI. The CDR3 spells CASSLGGIGNTIYF. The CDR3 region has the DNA TGTGCCAGCAGTTTAGGAGGGATTGGAAACACCATATATTTT.

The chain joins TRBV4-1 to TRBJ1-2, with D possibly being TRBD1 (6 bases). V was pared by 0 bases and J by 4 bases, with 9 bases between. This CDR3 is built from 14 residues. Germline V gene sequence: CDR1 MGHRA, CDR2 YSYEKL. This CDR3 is CASSQDTGIYGYTF. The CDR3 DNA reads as TGCGCCAGCAGCCAAGATACAGGGATCTATGGCTACACCTTC.